Presented here are 31 T cell receptor beta chains from one specimen sequenced in a study of human T cells and chemical hapten exposure. The time point: pre-sensitization, week 0. Treatment defined: therapeutic diphenylcyclopropenone sensitization with weekly scalp DPC. A single record per CDR3 protein comes from TCRdb applying MiXCR to the RACE reads. The sample includes about 98,000 distinct CDR3 sequences, less than 14% of them seen just once. Sequencing was performed on whole blood, taken in connection with sensitization to the hapten diphenylcyclopropenone (DPC). These receptors originate from a woman in her sixties with alopecia areata. Some clones in this sample may be carry-over from other donors' samples.

This clonotype has at least ten counts. The chain uses TRBV7-9 and TRBJ2-7; D might be TRBD1 (6 bases). V shed 1 base and J shed 3 bases, with 13 bases lying between them. Germline V gene data show CDR1 as SEHNR and CDR2 as FQNEAQ (reference sequence). This CDR3 comprises 15 residues. The DNA for the CDR3 is TGTGCCAGCAGCTTAGGACTCAGGGGATTCTACGAGCAGTACTTC. It codes for CASSLGLRGFYEQYF.

This clonotype was counted between two and nine times. This chain joins TRBV4-1 and TRBJ2-1, with 8 bases that match TRBD2. This CDR3 contains 15 residues. Germline V gene lookup returns CDR1 MGHRA and CDR2 YSYEKL. Trimming took 2 bases from V and 8 from J; bases not matched to a gene: 8. The CDR3 loop is CASSQHSGGEDEQFF. For the CDR3, the DNA is TGCGCCAGCAGCCAACATTCGGGGGGGGAGGATGAGCAGTTCTTC.

The chain carries TRBV7-6 and TRBJ2-1; unclear D gene. V gave up 7 bases and J gave up 0 bases, with 13 bases separating them. Per germline, CDR1 SGHVS and CDR2 FNYEAQ. The CDR3 loop spans 15 amino acids. In DNA form, the CDR3 reads TGTGCCAGCACTCTCACTACGAGCTCCTACAATGAGCAGTTCTTC. It encodes CASTLTTSSYNEQFF.

This clonotype was seen more than once but under ten times. DNA for the CDR3: TGTGCCAGCAGCCCATCCATGCAAGCCGGGGAGCTGTTTTTT. Amino acids: CASSPSMQAGELFF. The rearrangement joins TRBV9 to TRBJ2-2; D gene ambiguous. CDR3 size: 14 residues. The germline gives CDR1 SGDLS, CDR2 YYNGEE. V lost 4 bases and J 6 bases, leaving 13 bases between the germline ends.

This clonotype was seen a handful of times. The rearrangement links TRBV5-1 to TRBJ2-7, with D possibly called TRBD1 or TRBD2 (5 bases each). V shed 4 bases and J shed 4 bases, with 12 bases lying between them. Germline-derived CDR1 and CDR2 are SGHRS and YFSETQ. The CDR3 covers 13 residues. The DNA of the CDR3 is TGCGCCAGCAGCCCGGGACCTGAGTACGAGCAGTACTTC. It yields the protein CASSPGPEYEQYF.

This rearrangement joins TRBV29-1 to TRBJ2-5; perhaps TRBD1 as D (5 bases). In germline, CDR1 is SQVTM, CDR2 ANQGSEA. V lost 7 bases and J lost 1, with 10 bases in between. The CDR3 sequence is 12 residues long. The CDR3 sequence: CSAVQGQETQYF. The CDR3 nucleotides read TGCAGCGCAGTGCAGGGCCAAGAGACCCAGTACTTC.

This clonotype was recorded many times. The genes are TRBV4-2 and TRBJ2-3, with 12 bases lining up with TRBD2. The CDR3 loop spans 16 amino acids. With 0 bases clipped from V and 7 bases from J, the junction kept 5 bases outside the gene matches. The germline V gene has CDR1 LGHNA and CDR2 YNFKEQ. CDR3 DNA: TGTGCCAGCAGCCAAGAGGGTCTAGCGGGGGGGAATACGCAGTATTTT. Its translation: CASSQEGLAGGNTQYF.

The gene calls are TRBV3-1 and TRBJ2-1; D possibly corresponds to TRBD1 (6 bases). CDR3 length equals 16 residues. Trimming stripped 2 bases from V and 0 bases from J, with 11 bases between. Germline CDR1 and CDR2: LGHDT and YNNKEL (reference sequence). Written as DNA, the CDR3 is TGTGCCAGCAGCCAACGAGGGGGAATCTCCTACAATGAGCAGTTCTTC. Its translation is CASSQRGGISYNEQFF.

This clonotype was found once. Sequence at one end of the junction differs from germline and may be a read error. J is TRBJ1-1 and V is TRBV7-7; D is unresolved. The CDR3 loop spans 13 amino acids. The V gene's germline CDR1 is SSHAT and CDR2 FNYEAQ (reference sequence). CDR3 sequence: CASSQDENTEAFF. As DNA, the CDR3 is TGTGCTAGCAGCCAAGACGAAAACACTGAAGCTTTCTTT.

With regard to this clonotype: Just one base apart from a much larger clone, this may be a read error. The chain employs TRBV3-1 and TRBJ1-5; no clear D. V lost 0 bases and J lost 3, with 9 bases in between. CDR3 length: 15 amino acids. Germline CDR1 reads LGHDT; CDR2 reads YNNKEL (reference sequence). The CDR3 bases are TGTGCCAGCAGCCAAGATTGGGGATACAATCAGCCCCAGCATTTT. Protein sequence: CASSQDWGYNQPQHF. Looking up the rest from reference TRBV3-1 and TRBJ1-5 gives the full variable domain: DTAVSQTPKYLVTQMGNDKSIKCEQNLGHDTMYWYKQDSKKFLKIMFSYNNKELIINETVPNRFSPKSPDKAHLNLHINSLELGDSAVYFCASSQDWGYNQPQHFGDGTRLSIL.

This clonotype has just a few counts. This chain's CDR3 is CASSRPQRSYNEQFF. In DNA, the CDR3 is TGTGCCAGCAGCCGACCCCAACGCTCCTACAATGAGCAGTTCTTC. The chain couples TRBV12-3 or TRBV12-4 to TRBJ2-1; D is ambiguous. V dropped 6 bases and J dropped 0 bases, with 12 bases sitting between them. The CDR3 is 15 residues long.

This clonotype occurred a few times. The V gene is TRBV7-9, the J gene TRBJ2-7; D unresolved. This CDR3 is built from 13 residues. The germline V and J ends were trimmed by 5 bases and 4 bases, with 12 bases remaining between them. CDR1 is SEHNR, CDR2 FQNEAQ, per germline (reference sequence). The CDR3 sequence: CASSRQPGYEQYF. Here the CDR3 DNA reads TGTGCCAGCAGCCGCCAACCGGGTTACGAGCAGTACTTC.

This clonotype was counted a few times. This sequence joins TRBV10-1 and TRBJ2-5, with 12 bases that match TRBD1. The CDR3 length is 16 residues. V dropped 2 bases and J dropped 5; count of bases not matched to a gene: 6. Germline loops: CDR1 WNHNN, CDR2 SYGVQD (reference sequence). CDR3 amino acids: CASSEQGTGGRETQYF. The CDR3 nucleotides read TGCGCCAGCAGTGAGCAAGGGACAGGGGGCAGGGAGACCCAGTACTTC.

There are a few counts of this clonotype. V is TRBV24-1 and J is TRBJ2-1, with 12 nucleotides matching TRBD2. This CDR3 is 18 amino acids long. Germline CDR1 KGHDR, CDR2 SFDVKD. The V gene end was trimmed by 4 bases and the J gene end by 0 bases; junction bases not matched to a gene: 6. The CDR3 loop reads CATSEGRLAGVSYNEQFF. The CDR3 nucleotides read TGTGCCACCAGTGAGGGGAGACTAGCGGGGGTCTCCTACAATGAGCAGTTCTTC.

This chain joins TRBV7-8 and TRBJ2-1; TRBD2 might be the D (7 bases). The germline V and J ends were trimmed by 6 bases and 7 bases, with 16 bases remaining between them. This CDR3 has 14 amino acids. The germline CDR1 and CDR2 sequences are SGHVS and FQNEAQ. Written as DNA, the CDR3 is TGTGCCAGCAGGATTAGGGGGGGGCTTAATGAGCAGTTCTTC. It is translated as CASRIRGGLNEQFF. The variable domain in full, with the rest retrieved from reference TRBV7-8 and TRBJ2-1, is GAGVSQSPRYKVAKRGQDVALRCDPISGHVSLFWYQQALGQGPEFLTYFQNEAQLDKSGLPSDRFFAERPEGSVSTLKIQRTQQEDSAVYLCASRIRGGLNEQFFGPGTRLTVL.

This clonotype has a count of ten or more. The chain carries TRBV5-1 and TRBJ2-6; maybe TRBD1 (5 bases). The CDR3 length is 17 residues. Germline CDR1 reads SGHRS; CDR2 reads YFSETQ. V lost 4 bases to trimming and J lost 0 bases, with 14 bases between them. CDR3 residues: CASSLMDGHSGANVLTF. The DNA for the CDR3 is TGCGCCAGCAGCCTTATGGACGGACACTCTGGGGCCAACGTCCTGACTTTC.

In its sample, this clonotype was seen many times. The J gene is TRBJ2-5, the V gene TRBV29-1; 11 bases map to TRBD2. V lost 6 bases, J lost 9 bases, and 15 bases stayed unmatched. Germline CDR1 reads SQVTM; CDR2 reads ANQGSEA. The CDR3 is 15 residues long. The CDR3 reads CSVLAGGTGDRPQYF. For the CDR3, the DNA is TGCAGCGTCCTAGCGGGGGGCACCGGAGACCGGCCCCAGTACTTC.

The chain has TRBV6-6 and TRBJ2-7; TRBD2 aligns across 11 bases. The J segment lost 1 base and the V segment lost 7 bases, leaving 3 bases of the junction unmatched. CDR3 length: 14 residues. In germline, CDR1 is MNHNY, CDR2 SVGAGI (reference sequence). The CDR3 region is CASTGLAESYEQYF. The CDR3 coding sequence is TGTGCCAGCACGGGACTAGCGGAGTCCTACGAGCAGTACTTC.

This clonotype appeared many times. The CDR3 here is CSALPRPLGLHPTGELFF. The CDR3 coding sequence is TGCAGTGCTCTCCCTCGACCTCTGGGACTACACCCCACCGGGGAGCTGTTTTTT. The chain is built from TRBV20-1 and TRBJ2-2; TRBD2 agrees at 7 bases. After removal of 5 bases from V and 4 bases from J, the junction contained 19 bases not matched to a gene. This CDR3 spans 18 amino acids. CDR1 DFQATT and CDR2 SNEGSKA come from the germline V gene (reference sequence).

This clonotype showed up many times. The rearrangement links TRBV18 to TRBJ2-3; D uncertain. This CDR3 is built from 12 residues. Germline V gene data show CDR1 as KGHSH and CDR2 as LQKENI. Trimming stripped 3 bases from V and 2 bases from J, with 3 bases between. CDR3 residues: CASSPDTDTQYF. CDR3 DNA: TGTGCCAGCTCACCGGACACAGATACGCAGTATTTT.

The chain combines TRBV28 with TRBJ2-7, with D unclear. Trimming stripped 8 bases from V and 7 bases from J, with 27 bases between. CDR1 and CDR2 from the germline V gene are MDHEN and SYDVKM. This CDR3 has 16 residues. The CDR3 sequence: CASHSPGRLSGGEQYF. CDR3 in DNA: TGTGCCAGCCATTCGCCCGGACGGCTATCCGGCGGAGAGCAGTACTTC. The variable domain in full, completed from reference TRBV28 and TRBJ2-7, reads DVKVTQSSRYLVKRTGEKVFLECVQDMDHENMFWYRQDPGLGLRLIYFSYDVKMKEKGDIPEGYSVSREKKERFSLILESASTNQTSMYLCASHSPGRLSGGEQYFGPGTRLTVT.

This clonotype was detected many times. The chain's CDR3 is CASSLQGVWITEAFF. CDR3 sequence (DNA): TGTGCCAGCAGTCTACAGGGGGTTTGGATCACTGAAGCTTTCTTT. This chain joins TRBV27 and TRBJ1-1; TRBD1 agrees at 8 bases. From germline, CDR1 is MNHEY and CDR2 SMNVEV (reference sequence). J lost 4 bases, V lost 5 bases, and 9 bases had no gene match. This CDR3 comprises 15 residues.

This clonotype was counted ten times or more. The chain recombines TRBV30 with TRBJ2-7; D call uncertain. Germline V gene lookup returns CDR1 GTSNPN and CDR2 SVGIG (reference sequence). CDR3 length: 14 amino acids. V lost 5 bases to trimming and J lost 4 bases, with 18 bases between them. The chain's CDR3 is CAWGSPPGYYEQYF. The CDR3 DNA is TGTGCCTGGGGATCCCCTCCGGGTTATTACGAGCAGTACTTC.

This clonotype was seen only a few times. The chain links TRBV29-1 to TRBJ2-1; 9 nucleotides match TRBD1. Trimming at V came to 7 bases and at J to 4 bases, leaving 5 bases not matched to a gene. Germline V gives CDR1 SQVTM, CDR2 ANQGSEA. The CDR3 is 13 residues long. The CDR3 DNA follows: TGCAGCGGGGGACAGGGATCATACAATGAGCAGTTCTTC. It encodes CSGGQGSYNEQFF.

As for this clonotype: One base away lies a much larger clone, so this may be a sequencing read error. V gene TRBV4-1 combines with J gene TRBJ1-1, with TRBD1 matching over 8 bases. CDR1 and CDR2 (germline): MGHRA, YSYEKL. This CDR3 comprises 14 residues. With V trimmed by 2 bases and J by 7 bases, 6 bases remained unmatched. CDR3 DNA sequence: TGCGCCAGCAGCCAACTGGGACAGGTGGATGAAGCTTTCTTT. It yields the protein CASSQLGQVDEAFF.

Comment on this clonotype: An end of the junction differs from the germline gene, which may be a read error. The rearrangement joins TRBV7-9 to TRBJ2-7; D is ambiguous. This CDR3 is 16 amino acids long. Per germline, CDR1 SEHNR and CDR2 FQNEAQ (reference sequence). In DNA form, the CDR3 reads TGTGTCAGCAGCTCCGAGGATTCGAGGCGGCCTTACGAGCAGTACTTC. Its protein is CVSSSEDSRRPYEQYF.

This clonotype was detected only a few times. The chain joins TRBV20-1 to TRBJ2-1; 10 positions match TRBD1. From germline, CDR1 is DFQATT and CDR2 SNEGSKA (reference sequence). V was pared by 2 bases and J by 2 bases, with 9 bases of the junction left unmatched. CDR3 length: 17 amino acids. The CDR3: CSARKSIGTGAYNEQFF. CDR3 coding DNA: TGCAGTGCTAGAAAAAGCATCGGGACAGGGGCCTACAATGAGCAGTTCTTC.

This clonotype was detected ten times or more. V is TRBV21-1 and J is TRBJ2-7. TRBV21-1 is described as a pseudogene. The CDR3 extends over 14 amino acids. CDR3 region: CASSKSTGSYEQYF. CDR3 sequence (DNA): TGTGCCAGCAGCAAATCTACGGGTTCCTACGAGCAGTACTTC.

The sample holds many counts of this clonotype. The CDR3 loop is CASSLVGIPRVYNEQFF. CDR3 bases: TGTGCCAGCAGTTTAGTCGGGATACCCAGGGTCTACAATGAGCAGTTCTTC. The chain carries TRBV12-3 or TRBV12-4 and TRBJ2-1; the D gene could be TRBD1 or TRBD2 (5 bases each). The V and J ends lost 1 base and 3 bases respectively, with 16 bases between them. This CDR3 contains 17 residues.

This clonotype was counted between two and nine times. V is TRBV30 and J is TRBJ2-1; the D call may be TRBD1 or TRBD2 (5 bases each). V was shortened by 5 bases and J by 9 bases, with 8 bases between the two germline ends. The CDR3 length is 10 residues. Germline values: CDR1 GTSNPN, CDR2 SVGIG (reference sequence). In nucleotides, the CDR3 is TGTGCCTGGGGGGACGGTGAGCAGTTCTTC. Amino acids: CAWGDGEQFF.

This clonotype showed up many times. The gene calls are TRBV20-1 and TRBJ1-5; no firm D call. The CDR3 runs to 14 residues. The V and J ends lost 1 base and 2 bases respectively, with 9 bases between them. The V gene's germline CDR1 is DFQATT and CDR2 SNEGSKA (reference sequence). CDR3: CSARVGRGNQPQHF. The CDR3 bases are TGCAGTGCTAGAGTCGGGAGGGGCAATCAGCCCCAGCATTTT.